Listed below are T cell receptor beta chains from one sample, sequenced in a study of cytomegalovirus exposure and HLA in healthy donors. Profiling relied on immunoSEQ multiplex PCR, and the TCRdb table lists in-frame clones only, not all of them. The sample comprises approximately 280,000 clones, more than 80% of which are singletons, and almost 4% rests with the top ten. Sequencing was done on a sample of PBMCs. The receptors were sampled from a man aged 35-49 years in good health and CMV-seropositive. Both conserved end residues are part of each CDR3. D genes are given only for firm matches. Some rows have no size entry. The others give once, few or many, or a class for an expanded clone.

len: 15
v_gene: TRBV28
abundance: -
d_gene: -
j_gene: TRBJ2-7
CDR3nt: TGTGCCAGCGGGCCCCCCGGACGGATACGGGAGCAGCAGTACTTC
CDR3aa: CASGPPGRIREQQYF

len: 16
v_gene: TRBV5-1
abundance: -
d_gene: TRBD1
j_gene: TRBJ2-5
CDR3nt: TGCGCCAGCAAAACCGGAGGGACAGGGCCTGAGGAGACCCAGTACTTC
CDR3aa: CASKTGGTGPEETQYF

len: 15
v_gene: TRBV7-3
abundance: few
d_gene: -
j_gene: TRBJ1-1
CDR3nt: TGTGCCAGCAGCAAACAGGGCAGATTGGACACTGAAGCTTTCTTT
CDR3aa: CASSKQGRLDTEAFF

len: 13
v_gene: TRBV5-5
abundance: -
d_gene: TRBD1
j_gene: TRBJ1-1
CDR3nt: TGTGCCAGCAAAGGGACAGGGAAAACTGAAGCTTTCTTT
CDR3aa: CASKGTGKTEAFF

len: 14
v_gene: TRBV7-9
abundance: -
d_gene: -
j_gene: TRBJ1-2
CDR3nt: TGTGCCAGCAGCTTCCCTCCAGTAAACTATGGCTACACCTTC
CDR3aa: CASSFPPVNYGYTF

len: 16
v_gene: TRBV28
abundance: -
d_gene: TRBD1
j_gene: TRBJ2-1
CDR3nt: TGTGCCAGCAGTTTCCTGGGACAGGGCCCCTACAATGAGCAGTTCTTC
CDR3aa: CASSFLGQGPYNEQFF

len: 17
v_gene: TRBV7-8
abundance: -
d_gene: TRBD2
j_gene: TRBJ2-2
CDR3nt: TGTGCCAGCAGCTTAGTGGCGGGAGGGCCAGGGCCCGGGGAGCTGTTTTTT
CDR3aa: CASSLVAGGPGPGELFF

len: 15
v_gene: TRBV28
abundance: -
d_gene: TRBD1
j_gene: TRBJ1-1
CDR3nt: TGTGCCAGCAGCCCTCGACAGGGGGCGAGACCTGAAGCTTTCTTT
CDR3aa: CASSPRQGARPEAFF

len: 15
v_gene: TRBV28
abundance: -
d_gene: -
j_gene: TRBJ1-1
CDR3nt: TGTGCCAGCAGTTTGCCCGCTGGGCGTGTCACTGAAGCTTTCTTT
CDR3aa: CASSLPAGRVTEAFF

len: 15
v_gene: TRBV7-2
abundance: -
d_gene: -
j_gene: TRBJ2-5
CDR3nt: TGTGCCAGCAGCTTAATGGGAGAAGGAGCGGAGACCCAGTACTTC
CDR3aa: CASSLMGEGAETQYF

len: 15
v_gene: TRBV5-4
abundance: -
d_gene: -
j_gene: TRBJ1-3
CDR3nt: TGTGCCAGCAGTCCCCCAGGGTCCTCTGGAAACACCATATATTTT
CDR3aa: CASSPPGSSGNTIYF

len: 12
v_gene: TRBV19
abundance: -
d_gene: TRBD1
j_gene: TRBJ1-1
CDR3nt: TGTGCCACGGGACAGCCACTCACTGAAGCTTTCTTT
CDR3aa: CATGQPLTEAFF

len: 15
v_gene: TRBV2
abundance: once
d_gene: TRBD2
j_gene: TRBJ2-3
CDR3nt: TGTGCCAGCAGTGAACTAGCGGGGTACACAGATACGCAGTATTTT
CDR3aa: CASSELAGYTDTQYF

len: 15
v_gene: TRBV7-2
abundance: -
d_gene: TRBD2
j_gene: TRBJ2-1
CDR3nt: TGTGCCAGCAGCCCCAGTGGGACTAGCTTCGATGAGCAGTTCTTC
CDR3aa: CASSPSGTSFDEQFF

len: 15
v_gene: TRBV28
abundance: -
d_gene: -
j_gene: TRBJ2-7
CDR3nt: TGTGCCAGCAGGACCGCGGCGCCCAGCTCCTACGAGCAGTACTTC
CDR3aa: CASRTAAPSSYEQYF

len: 12
v_gene: TRBV5-1
abundance: once
d_gene: -
j_gene: TRBJ2-5
CDR3nt: TGCGCCAGCAGCTCGGGAAGGGAGACCCAGTACTTC
CDR3aa: CASSSGRETQYF

len: 15
v_gene: TRBV14
abundance: once
d_gene: TRBD2
j_gene: TRBJ2-5
CDR3nt: TGTGCCAGCAGCCTACGGACTAGCAAGGAAGAGACCCAGTACTTC
CDR3aa: CASSLRTSKEETQYF

len: 13
v_gene: TRBV18
abundance: -
d_gene: -
j_gene: TRBJ1-5
CDR3nt: TGTGCCAGCTCAAGGGGCGAGAATCAGCCCCAGCATTTT
CDR3aa: CASSRGENQPQHF

len: 14
v_gene: TRBV27
abundance: -
d_gene: TRBD1
j_gene: TRBJ1-2
CDR3nt: TGTGCCAGCAGTTCCTTGGACAGGCCCTATGGCTACACCTTC
CDR3aa: CASSSLDRPYGYTF

len: 13
v_gene: TRBV6-4
abundance: -
d_gene: -
j_gene: TRBJ2-7
CDR3nt: TGTGCCAGCAGTGACAGGGGCTCCTACGAGCAGTACTTC
CDR3aa: CASSDRGSYEQYF

len: 12
v_gene: TRBV10-3
abundance: -
d_gene: -
j_gene: TRBJ2-7
CDR3nt: TGTGCCATCAGGCTCGAGGACTACGAGCAGTACTTC
CDR3aa: CAIRLEDYEQYF

len: 13
v_gene: TRBV4-1
abundance: -
d_gene: TRBD2
j_gene: TRBJ2-1
CDR3nt: TGCGCCAGCAGCCTCAGCGGGAGCAATGAGCAGTTCTTC
CDR3aa: CASSLSGSNEQFF

len: 16
v_gene: TRBV19
abundance: -
d_gene: -
j_gene: TRBJ2-2
CDR3nt: TGTGCCAGTAGTATCACTGCGTCCAGGGCATTCGGGGAGCTGTTTTTT
CDR3aa: CASSITASRAFGELFF

len: 15
v_gene: TRBV7-9
abundance: -
d_gene: -
j_gene: TRBJ2-7
CDR3nt: TGTGCCAGCAGCTTAATTTACGGAGCTCGCTACGAGCAGTACTTC
CDR3aa: CASSLIYGARYEQYF

len: 15
v_gene: TRBV6-5
abundance: -
d_gene: -
j_gene: TRBJ2-7
CDR3nt: TGTGCCAGCAGACGCCGCCGGGAAGCGGGCCACGAGCAGTACTTC
CDR3aa: CASRRRREAGHEQYF

len: 14
v_gene: TRBV6-1
abundance: -
d_gene: -
j_gene: TRBJ2-7
CDR3nt: TGTGCCAGCAGTGGGCCGGGAATTTGGAACGAGCAGTACTTC
CDR3aa: CASSGPGIWNEQYF

len: 15
v_gene: TRBV15
abundance: few
d_gene: -
j_gene: TRBJ2-1
CDR3nt: TGTGCCACCAGCAGAGATGCTAACAGATACAATGAGCAGTTCTTC
CDR3aa: CATSRDANRYNEQFF

len: 14
v_gene: TRBV6-5
abundance: -
d_gene: -
j_gene: TRBJ2-5
CDR3nt: TGTGCCAGCAGTTACAGCTGGACATCCTCTCAATGGTACTTC
CDR3aa: CASSYSWTSSQWYF

len: 13
v_gene: TRBV6-5
abundance: -
d_gene: TRBD1
j_gene: TRBJ1-5
CDR3nt: TGTGCCAGCAGTATGACAGGGCGGCAGCCCCAGCATTTT
CDR3aa: CASSMTGRQPQHF

len: 14
v_gene: TRBV6-5
abundance: -
d_gene: TRBD1
j_gene: TRBJ1-2
CDR3nt: TGTGCCAGCAGTTACTCGACAGGGGGTCGTGGCTACACCTTC
CDR3aa: CASSYSTGGRGYTF

len: 15
v_gene: TRBV11-2
abundance: -
d_gene: TRBD2
j_gene: TRBJ2-7
CDR3nt: TGTGCCAGCAGCTCTCTCGGGACTAGAAGCGACGAGCAGTACTTC
CDR3aa: CASSSLGTRSDEQYF

len: 14
v_gene: TRBV29-1
abundance: -
d_gene: TRBD1
j_gene: TRBJ1-2
CDR3nt: TGCAGCGTTGAGGGGGAACAGGGGGCGCGAGGCTACACCTTC
CDR3aa: CSVEGEQGARGYTF

len: 15
v_gene: TRBV9
abundance: -
d_gene: TRBD1
j_gene: TRBJ2-3
CDR3nt: TGTGCCAGCAGCTCTACAGGGGGTAACACAGATACGCAGTATTTT
CDR3aa: CASSSTGGNTDTQYF

len: 15
v_gene: TRBV4-2
abundance: -
d_gene: TRBD1
j_gene: TRBJ1-5
CDR3nt: TGTGCCAGATACCGGGGGCAGGGGGCGCGACAGCCCCAGCATTTT
CDR3aa: CARYRGQGARQPQHF

len: 16
v_gene: TRBV11-2
abundance: -
d_gene: TRBD2
j_gene: TRBJ2-7
CDR3nt: TGTGCCAGCAGACCGGGACTAGCGGGACTCTCCTACGAGCAGTACTTC
CDR3aa: CASRPGLAGLSYEQYF

len: 13
v_gene: TRBV7-9
abundance: -
d_gene: -
j_gene: TRBJ2-1
CDR3nt: TGTGCCAGCAGCCCGGGACAAGTGAATGAGCAGTTCTTC
CDR3aa: CASSPGQVNEQFF

len: 15
v_gene: TRBV7-2
abundance: -
d_gene: -
j_gene: TRBJ1-1
CDR3nt: TGTGCCAGCAGCTTAGCGGGGCAGGTGAACACTGAAGCTTTCTTT
CDR3aa: CASSLAGQVNTEAFF

len: 13
v_gene: TRBV5-5
abundance: -
d_gene: TRBD1
j_gene: TRBJ1-1
CDR3nt: TGTGCCAGCAGCTGGGACAGAGACACTGAAGCTTTCTTT
CDR3aa: CASSWDRDTEAFF

len: 17
v_gene: TRBV7-9
abundance: -
d_gene: -
j_gene: TRBJ1-1
CDR3nt: TGTGCCAGCAGCCCTTACCCGGGATCCGAGGAGCACACTGAAGCTTTCTTT
CDR3aa: CASSPYPGSEEHTEAFF

len: 20
v_gene: TRBV5-1
abundance: once
d_gene: TRBD2
j_gene: TRBJ2-1
CDR3nt: TGCGCCAGCAGCTTGGAGGCCGCCGGACTAGCGGGAGGGCGGGACAATGAGCAGTTCTTC
CDR3aa: CASSLEAAGLAGGRDNEQFF

len: 17
v_gene: TRBV4-1
abundance: -
d_gene: -
j_gene: TRBJ1-5
CDR3nt: TGCGCCAGCAGCCAAGATCTCTTCGGCACAGGGAATCAGCCCCAGCATTTT
CDR3aa: CASSQDLFGTGNQPQHF

len: 15
v_gene: TRBV6-5
abundance: -
d_gene: -
j_gene: TRBJ1-6
CDR3nt: TGTGCCAGCAGAAACAGACAGCCTTATAATTCACCCCTCCACTTT
CDR3aa: CASRNRQPYNSPLHF

len: 15
v_gene: TRBV11-2
abundance: -
d_gene: -
j_gene: TRBJ2-7
CDR3nt: TGTGCCAGCAGCTCCGCCCCCAGGGGGGCCTACGAGCAGTACTTC
CDR3aa: CASSSAPRGAYEQYF

len: 15
v_gene: TRBV7-9
abundance: -
d_gene: TRBD1
j_gene: TRBJ2-1
CDR3nt: TGTGCCAGCAGCTTAGCCCCGGACAGGGGGCCCGAGCAGTTCTTC
CDR3aa: CASSLAPDRGPEQFF

len: 16
v_gene: TRBV28
abundance: -
d_gene: -
j_gene: TRBJ2-2
CDR3nt: TGTGCCAGCAGTTTAGTCGGTCCCCAGAACACCGGGGAGCTGTTTTTT
CDR3aa: CASSLVGPQNTGELFF

len: 15
v_gene: TRBV14
abundance: -
d_gene: -
j_gene: TRBJ2-7
CDR3nt: TGTGCCAGCAGCCTCAGGCAGGGGAGAAAGGGCGAGCAGTACTTC
CDR3aa: CASSLRQGRKGEQYF

len: 16
v_gene: TRBV27
abundance: -
d_gene: TRBD2
j_gene: TRBJ2-2
CDR3nt: TGTGCCAGCAGTTTATGGCCAGCGGGGGGTTCCGGGGAGCTGTTTTTT
CDR3aa: CASSLWPAGGSGELFF

len: 15
v_gene: TRBV13
abundance: -
d_gene: TRBD1
j_gene: TRBJ2-7
CDR3nt: TGTGCCAGCAGCACTTGGGACAGGGTTGGGTACGAGCAGTACTTC
CDR3aa: CASSTWDRVGYEQYF

len: 18
v_gene: TRBV2
abundance: -
d_gene: -
j_gene: TRBJ1-5
CDR3nt: TGTGCCAGCAGTGAAGCCGTTCGCAGGTACGGCGGCAATCAGCCCCAGCATTTT
CDR3aa: CASSEAVRRYGGNQPQHF